The 27 T cell receptor beta chains below all came from one sample that was sequenced in a study of ipilimumab plus nivolumab after autologous stem cell transplantation. Here immunoSEQ multiplex PCR was the method, and the copy in TCRdb shows in-frame clones only, minus some. In the table there are 5,000 or so clones, 65% to 75% of which are singletons. The sequencing used PBMCs, collected in a trial of ipilimumab plus nivolumab as post-transplant consolidation. All receptors come from a male donor with multiple myeloma.

The chain uses TRBV11-2 and TRBJ2-7; 12 nucleotides agree with TRBD2. Germline values: CDR1 SGHAT, CDR2 FQNNGV. Trimming at V came to 5 bases and at J to 10 bases, leaving 12 bases not matched to a gene. The CDR3 totals 15 residues. CDR3 sequence: CASSAQSGLAGEQYF. CDR3 DNA: TGTGCCAGCAGCGCACAATCGGGACTAGCGGGTGAACAGTACTTC. Combining the CDR3 with reference TRBV11-2 and TRBJ2-7 gives the whole variable domain EAGVAQSPRYKIIEKRQSVAFWCNPISGHATLYWYQQILGQGPKLLIQFQNNGVVDDSQLPKDRFSAERLKGVDSTLKIQPAKLEDSAVYLCASSAQSGLAGEQYFGPGTRLTVT.

The chain employs TRBV19 and TRBJ1-5; TRBD1 agrees at 11 bases. Germline V gene data show CDR1 as LNHDA and CDR2 as SQIVND (reference sequence). J gave up 9 bases and V 3 bases, and 7 bases lay outside the gene matches. CDR3 size: 15 residues. CDR3 sequence reads: CASSMGQGGLGPQHF. The CDR3 coding sequence is TGTGCCAGTAGTATGGGACAGGGGGGCCTAGGGCCCCAGCATTTT.

This chain joins TRBV2 and TRBJ2-7; 9 nucleotides agree with TRBD2. CDR3 length equals 16 residues. The germline V gene has CDR1 SNHLY and CDR2 FYNNEI. Trimming at V came to 1 base and at J to 3 bases, leaving 7 bases not matched to a gene. DNA for the CDR3: TGTGCCAGCAGTGAAGAAAGAAGCGGGGGGCTCTACGAGCAGTACTTC. Protein: CASSEERSGGLYEQYF.

In this sample, this clone is medium-sized. The chain joins TRBV18 to TRBJ2-5; D gene uncertain. Germline CDR1 and CDR2: KGHSH and LQKENI. The V end lost 0 bases, the J end lost 2 bases, and 13 bases lay between the germline ends. CDR3 size: 16 residues. The CDR3 region has the DNA TGTGCCAGCTCACCACCGAGGCGAGAAGGTCAAGAGACCCAGTACTTC. Residues: CASSPPRREGQETQYF. The whole variable domain, filled in from reference TRBV18 and TRBJ2-5, reads NAGVMQNPRHLVRRRGQEARLRCSPMKGHSHVYWYRQLPEEGLKFMVYLQKENIIDESGMPKERFSAEFPKEGPSILRIQQVVRGDSAAYFCASSPPRREGQETQYFGPGTRLLVL.

A few counts support this clone. V gene TRBV6-6 combines with J gene TRBJ1-2; D may be TRBD1 (6 bases). The CDR3 runs 15 residues. Trimming took 6 bases from V and 4 from J, leaving 18 bases between them. CDR1 and CDR2 (germline): MNHNY, SVGAGI (reference sequence). This CDR3 reads CASSPQGWELYGYTF. The DNA for the CDR3 is TGTGCCAGCAGCCCTCAGGGGTGGGAACTCTATGGCTACACCTTC.

The CDR3, as DNA: TGTGCCAGCAGCCATGGACAGTACGGGGAGACCCAGTACTTC. Protein sequence: CASSHGQYGETQYF. This chain joins TRBV7-6 and TRBJ2-5; D possibly corresponds to TRBD1 (6 bases). Germline lookup yields CDR1 SGHVS and CDR2 FNYEAQ. The CDR3 is made up of 14 amino acids. Trimming left V 5 bases short and J 5 bases short, with 15 bases between.

This clone was seen more than once but under ten times. V usage is TRBV9 and J usage is TRBJ2-1, with 8 bases lining up with TRBD2. The V segment lost 0 bases and the J segment 4 bases; nucleotides outside the gene matches: 3. The CDR3 is 15 residues long. Germline V gives CDR1 SGDLS, CDR2 YYNGEE. The CDR3 nucleotides are TGTGCCAGCAGCGTAGTGTCGGGGGGGTACAATGAGCAGTTCTTC. It codes for CASSVVSGGYNEQFF.

J is TRBJ2-2 and V is TRBV5-4; 8 bases match TRBD1. From germline, CDR1 is SGHNT and CDR2 YYREEE (reference sequence). The CDR3 totals 17 residues. The V gene end was trimmed by 0 bases and the J gene end by 4 bases; junction bases not matched to a gene: 8. Written as DNA, the CDR3 is TGTGCCAGCAGCTTGGCGGCAGGGGGCCGGGGCACCGGGGAGCTGTTTTTT. Its protein is CASSLAAGGRGTGELFF.

The chain carries TRBV7-9 and TRBJ2-7, with 9 nucleotides matching TRBD2. CDR3 size: 14 residues. V lost 5 bases to trimming and J lost 1 base; unmatched junction nucleotides: 3. The germline gives CDR1 SEHNR, CDR2 FQNEAQ (reference sequence). The CDR3 nucleotides read TGTGCCAGCAGCGCGGGACTAGCATCCTACGAGCAGTACTTC. Amino acid sequence: CASSAGLASYEQYF.

V gene TRBV5-5 combines with J gene TRBJ2-2; 9 positions agree with TRBD1. Losses at the gene ends were 0 bases for V and 1 base for J; bases not matched to a gene: 4. CDR1 and CDR2 (germline): SGHKS, YYEKEE (reference sequence). CDR3 size: 17 residues. The CDR3 DNA follows: TGTGCCAGCAGCTTGGTTCCGGGACAGGGGAACACCGGGGAGCTGTTTTTT. As protein: CASSLVPGQGNTGELFF. The whole variable domain, remainder taken from reference TRBV5-5 and TRBJ2-2, is DAGVTQSPTHLIKTRGQQVTLRCSPISGHKSVSWYQQVLGQGPQFIFQYYEKEERGRGNFPDRFSARQFPNYSSELNVNALLLGDSALYLCASSLVPGQGNTGELFFGEGSRLTVL.

This clone was seen a single time. The chain joins TRBV6-5 to TRBJ2-1; D may be TRBD2 (7 bases). Germline CDR1 reads MNHEY; CDR2 reads SVGAGI. The germline V and J ends were trimmed by 2 bases and 5 bases, with 16 bases remaining between them. There are 16 residues in the CDR3. CDR3 region: CASSYIGGGINNEQFF. CDR3 DNA: TGTGCCAGCAGTTACATAGGGGGGGGGATCAACAATGAGCAGTTCTTC.

The chain combines TRBV11-2 with TRBJ2-1; 12 bases line up with TRBD2. Germline V gene data show CDR1 as SGHAT and CDR2 as FQNNGV. This CDR3 comprises 19 residues. The V segment lost 1 base and the J segment 8 bases; nucleotides outside the gene matches: 15. The CDR3 sequence is CASSLVPQGLAGSRYEQFF. The CDR3 DNA sequence: TGTGCCAGCAGCTTAGTGCCCCAAGGACTAGCGGGATCGAGATATGAGCAGTTCTTC.

The chain combines TRBV2 with TRBJ2-1; 10 nucleotides align to TRBD2. The CDR3 is made up of 16 amino acids. CDR1 SNHLY and CDR2 FYNNEI come from the germline V gene. J lost 2 bases, V lost 6 bases, and 7 bases had no gene match. CDR3 coding DNA: TGTGCCAGCAGCGGAAGACTAGCGGGTACCTACAATGAGCAGTTCTTC. Translated: CASSGRLAGTYNEQFF.

J is TRBJ2-5 and V is TRBV6-6, with D unresolved. Trimming took off 7 bases at V and 0 bases at J, with 9 bases between the two ends. CDR3 length equals 13 residues. Germline V gives CDR1 MNHNY, CDR2 SVGAGI (reference sequence). As DNA, the CDR3 is TGTGCCAGCACACCCCCCCACCAAGAGACCCAGTACTTC. Protein sequence: CASTPPHQETQYF.

This clone was detected once. The chain employs TRBV5-1 and TRBJ2-7; TRBD2 agrees at 11 bases. CDR3 length equals 14 residues. The V gene's germline CDR1 is SGHRS and CDR2 YFSETQ. With 5 bases clipped from V and 2 bases from J, the junction kept 3 bases outside the gene matches. The CDR3 here is CASRSGLAAYEQYF. In nucleotides, the CDR3 is TGCGCCAGCAGATCGGGACTAGCGGCCTACGAGCAGTACTTC.

This clone showed up just a few times. The rearrangement links TRBV18 to TRBJ1-1, with D perhaps matching TRBD1 (5 bases). Per the germline V gene, CDR1 is KGHSH and CDR2 is LQKENI. The CDR3 is 14 residues long. V was trimmed by 6 bases and J by 0 bases, leaving 11 bases between them. CDR3 amino acids: CASSPQTVNTEAFF. The CDR3 region has the DNA TGTGCCAGCTCTCCCCAGACAGTGAACACTGAAGCTTTCTTT.

This sequence joins TRBV7-9 and TRBJ2-1, with TRBD1 matching over 8 bases. Germline lookup yields CDR1 SEHNR and CDR2 FQNEAQ (reference sequence). The CDR3 runs 13 residues. The junction had 2 bases not matched to a gene; V was cut back by 5 bases and J by 5 bases. In DNA form, the CDR3 reads TGTGCCAGCAGCAAGACAGGGGACAATGAGCAGTTCTTC. This codes for CASSKTGDNEQFF.

This sequence joins TRBV19 and TRBJ1-4, with D hard to call. This CDR3 region has 15 residues. In germline, CDR1 is LNHDA, CDR2 SQIVND (reference sequence). The V end lost 2 bases, the J end lost 5 bases, and 12 bases lay between the germline ends. The CDR3 DNA is TGTGCCAGTAGTATATTTGGGCAGCTAAATGAAAAACTGTTTTTT. Amino acids: CASSIFGQLNEKLFF.

The table lists this clone with a few counts. The J gene is TRBJ1-5, the V gene TRBV4-1; TRBD1 agrees at 7 bases. CDR3 size: 15 residues. Trimming at V came to 4 bases and at J to 5 bases, leaving 8 bases not matched to a gene. Germline V gives CDR1 MGHRA, CDR2 YSYEKL. DNA for the CDR3: TGCGCCAGCAGCCCGCGGACAGGAACTTATCAGCCCCAGCATTTT. It encodes CASSPRTGTYQPQHF.

The gene calls are TRBV20-1 and TRBJ1-2; D is unclear. The germline V and J ends were trimmed by 6 bases and 8 bases, with 10 bases remaining between them. Per germline, CDR1 DFQATT and CDR2 SNEGSKA (reference sequence). This CDR3 region has 10 residues. The CDR3 nucleotides read TGCAGTGCCCTGCCGCTCGGCTACACCTTC. Protein: CSALPLGYTF.

A remark on this clone: This likely traces to a read error, being one base from a far larger clone. Other DNA sequences in this specimen translate into the identical CDR3. CDR3 in DNA: TGTGCCAGCAGCCAAGATAGGGCTGGGACGACCGGGGAGCTGTTTTTT. This gives the protein CASSQDRAGTTGELFF. This chain joins TRBV11-2 and TRBJ2-2; D might be TRBD1 or TRBD2, each matching 5 bases. Germline CDR1 and CDR2: SGHAT and FQNNGV. The CDR3 is 16 amino acids. Deletions cut 5 bases from V and 5 bases from J, with 18 bases between.

Relative to its sample, this clone is medium-sized (0.01 to 0.1%). The chain joins TRBV9 to TRBJ1-4; D call uncertain. V was shortened by 3 bases and J by 8 bases, with 17 bases between the two germline ends. Per germline, CDR1 SGDLS and CDR2 YYNGEE. The CDR3 has 15 residues. The CDR3 spells CASSGPSTAGEKLFF. CDR3 coding DNA: TGTGCCAGCAGCGGGCCCAGTACCGCTGGGGAAAAACTGTTTTTT.

The chain couples TRBV4-1 to TRBJ1-1; weak D call: TRBD1 (6 bases). The V gene's germline CDR1 is MGHRA and CDR2 YSYEKL. V lost 0 bases and J lost 7, with 21 bases in between. The CDR3 length is 17 residues. The CDR3 sequence: CASSQDRRGRIGGEAFF. CDR3 DNA sequence: TGCGCCAGCAGCCAAGATAGGCGGGGGCGAATCGGGGGTGAAGCTTTCTTT.

The chain couples TRBV29-1 to TRBJ2-7; TRBD1 matches at 12 bases. J lost 7 bases, V lost 0 bases, and 7 bases had no gene match. The CDR3 consists of 15 residues. The germline V gene has CDR1 SQVTM and CDR2 ANQGSEA. The DNA for the CDR3 is TGCAGCGTTGAAGAGGGGGACAGGGGGCGATGGGAGCAGTACTTC. Translating it yields CSVEEGDRGRWEQYF.

The chain uses TRBV9 and TRBJ2-1; D may be TRBD2 (6 bases). Between the trimmed V and J ends, which lost 0 bases and 8 bases, there was a span of 12 bases. Germline V lookup: CDR1 SGDLS, CDR2 YYNGEE. The CDR3 is made up of 14 amino acids. DNA for the CDR3: TGTGCCAGCAGCGTAGCATACCGACTAGATGAGCAGTTCTTC. This encodes CASSVAYRLDEQFF.

This CDR3 reads CASRDTRTSGSPGETQYF. The DNA of the CDR3 is TGTGCCAGCAGAGACACTAGGACTAGCGGGAGTCCCGGGGAGACCCAGTACTTC. The J gene is TRBJ2-5, the V gene TRBV4-2; TRBD2 agrees at 13 bases. V shed 6 bases, J shed 5 bases, and the junction held 15 bases outside the gene matches. Germline loops: CDR1 LGHNA, CDR2 YNFKEQ. This CDR3 is 18 amino acids long.

The genes are TRBV5-1 and TRBJ1-1; D perhaps matches TRBD1 (5 bases). The germline V gene encodes CDR1 SGHRS and CDR2 YFSETQ. The CDR3 sequence is 13 residues long. Trimming took 5 bases from V and 4 from J, leaving 12 bases between them. DNA for the CDR3: TGCGCCAGCAGGGGGGAGGGGATCACTGAAGCTTTCTTT. It translates to CASRGEGITEAFF.